The entry below describes one TCR beta chain. Trimming pared 2 bases from V and 7 bases from J, leaving 9 bases between. The germline V gene has CDR1 MNHEY and CDR2 SVGAGI. The CDR3 is 14 residues long. Original handling: Scientists estimated how many nucleated cells there were by amplifying reference gene primers. The repertoire was sequenced with immunoSEQ multiplex PCR; TCRdb's copy has only in-frame clones and lacks some. Clone size and V and J calls were adopted from that table, with D and trimming inferred from the DNA. Of about 190,000 clones listed, 90% are singletons. The sample comes from a study of blood T cell repertoires in COVID-19.

The sequenced sample was peripheral blood. This receptor was obtained from a man between 45 and 60 years old with acute or convalescent COVID-19. The V call is TRBV6-5, the J call TRBJ1-6; D is unresolved. Written as DNA, the CDR3 is TGTGCCAGCAGTTACGGCCGGGTCAATTCACCCCTCCACTTT. Protein product: CASSYGRVNSPLHF.